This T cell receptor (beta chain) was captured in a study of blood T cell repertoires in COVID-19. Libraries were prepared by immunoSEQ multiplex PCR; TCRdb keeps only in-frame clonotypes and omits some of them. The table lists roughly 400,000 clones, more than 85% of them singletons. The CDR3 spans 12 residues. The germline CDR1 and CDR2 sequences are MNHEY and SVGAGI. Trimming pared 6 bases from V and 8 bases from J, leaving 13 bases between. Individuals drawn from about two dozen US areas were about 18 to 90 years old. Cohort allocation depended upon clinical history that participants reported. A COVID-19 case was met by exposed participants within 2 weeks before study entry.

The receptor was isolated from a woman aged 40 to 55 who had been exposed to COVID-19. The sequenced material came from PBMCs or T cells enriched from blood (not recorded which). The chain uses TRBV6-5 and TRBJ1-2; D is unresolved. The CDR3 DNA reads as TGTGCCAGCAGAAACCCCACTGAAGGCTACACCTTC. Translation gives CASRNPTEGYTF.